Detailed here is one T cell receptor (beta chain). This clonotype was recorded a few times. Its specific antigen is unknown. No much larger clone exists at a distance of one base, and base qualities are not known. Explained via the paper, the time point label denotes: healthy volunteer bleed at 2 weeks. Total RNA was extracted from unfractionated whole blood collected in Tempus Blood RNA tubes. Five healthy volunteers served as TCR sequencing controls and were bled at day 0, 2 weeks and 6 weeks. The sample is drawn from a study of human T cells and chemical hapten exposure (dated by TCRdb to the early 2020s). At the level of the whole study: Libraries were pooled for sequencing, and per-sample TCR yields varied mainly because of small differences in library volumes within the pool. In alopecia patients, the study followed how the peripheral blood TCR repertoire changed in vivo over primary and secondary sensitization to diphenylcyclopropenone (DPC), a hapten. From each blood RNA sample, both TCR alpha and TCR beta chains were sequenced.

The library was obtained by RACE. The run used a NextSeq 500. Library preparation attached unique molecular identifiers to individual cDNA molecules for quantitative, reproducible TCR counting. Concerning the study's data processing: The median number of TCRs per sample was roughly 98,000, ranging from about 20,000 to 700,000. V, J and CDR3 annotation of the TCR reads was carried out using the Decombinator software suite. Every sample was subsampled to the same number of TCRs (28,000) for the PS versus PT1 abundance plots. TCRs were defined as expanded if absent before sensitization and observed at least eight times at the 2-week time point. The public sequencing data were trimmed at Q25 with fastp and processed into clonotypes with MiXCR by TCRdb, which kept only in-frame beta chains. Merged by CDR3 protein, the rows form single entries marked with the most common genes and DNA. The V and J calls shown here were made by TCRdb, not taken from the authors' results. In all, the sample holds tens of thousands of distinct CDR3 sequences, and approximately 4.7% of those were seen once. The ten largest clones take up about 1.5% of the sample.

V and J lose 3 bases and 1 base, and a span of 13 bases separates them. The CDR3 measures 16 amino acids from cysteine to phenylalanine. CDR3 DNA is the only sequence kept; it has 48 bases, read in frame from the first base. For CDR1 and CDR2, the germline V gene (reference sequence) lists LNHDA and SQIVND. Results the study describes overall, beyond this receptor: The number of TCRs above 1 in 1000 frequency did not change with DPC sensitization; there was no evidence of global repertoire structure alterations. After repeated subsampling, the strength of the expansion versus patch-test correlation and the threshold at which it became significant changed.

This TCR was sampled from a female donor in good health. Some clones in this sample may be carry-over from other donors' samples. Sequencing input: whole blood. This chain joins TRBV19 to TRBJ1-5; TRBD1 could be the D gene, as 6 bases match. The CDR3 reads CASSMWGGASNQPQHF. The DNA sequence follows: TGTGCCAGTAGTATGTGGGGGGGCGCGAGCAATCAGCCCCAGCATTTT. The variable domain in full, with residues beyond the CDR3 obtained from the reference TRBV19 and TRBJ1-5 genes, is DGGITQSPKYLFRKEGQNVTLSCEQNLNHDAMYWYRQDPGQGLRLIYYSQIVNDFQKGDIAEGYSVSREKKESFPLTVTSAQKNPTAFYLCASSMWGGASNQPQHFGDGTRLSIL.